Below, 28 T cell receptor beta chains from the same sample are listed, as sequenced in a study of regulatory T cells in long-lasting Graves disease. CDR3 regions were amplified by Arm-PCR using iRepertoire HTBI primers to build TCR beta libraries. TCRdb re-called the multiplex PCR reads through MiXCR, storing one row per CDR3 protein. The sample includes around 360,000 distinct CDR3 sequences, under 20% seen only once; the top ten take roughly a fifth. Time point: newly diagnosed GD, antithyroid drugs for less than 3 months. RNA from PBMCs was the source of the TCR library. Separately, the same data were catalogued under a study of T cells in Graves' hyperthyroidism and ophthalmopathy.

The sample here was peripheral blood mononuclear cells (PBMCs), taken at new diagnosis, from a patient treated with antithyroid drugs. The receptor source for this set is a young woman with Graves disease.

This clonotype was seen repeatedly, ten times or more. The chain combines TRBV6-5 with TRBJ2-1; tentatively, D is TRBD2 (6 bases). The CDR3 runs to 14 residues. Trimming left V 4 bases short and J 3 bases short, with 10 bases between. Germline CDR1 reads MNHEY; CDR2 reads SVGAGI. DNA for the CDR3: TGTGCCAGCAGTTTCACTAGCAACTACAATGAGCAGTTCTTC. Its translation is CASSFTSNYNEQFF.

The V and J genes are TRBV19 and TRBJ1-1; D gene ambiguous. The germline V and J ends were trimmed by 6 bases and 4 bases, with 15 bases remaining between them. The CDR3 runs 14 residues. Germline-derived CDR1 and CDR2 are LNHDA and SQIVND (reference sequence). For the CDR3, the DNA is TGTGCCAGTAGGTTACAAGCGGTCGTCACTGAAGCTTTCTTT. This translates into CASRLQAVVTEAFF.

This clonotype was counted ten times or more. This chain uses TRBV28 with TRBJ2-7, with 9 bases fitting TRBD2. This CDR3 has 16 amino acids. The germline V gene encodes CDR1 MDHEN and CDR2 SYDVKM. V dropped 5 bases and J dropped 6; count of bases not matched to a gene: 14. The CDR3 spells CASSSWASGMSAEQYF. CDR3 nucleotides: TGTGCCAGCAGTAGTTGGGCTAGCGGGATGTCGGCCGAGCAGTACTTC.

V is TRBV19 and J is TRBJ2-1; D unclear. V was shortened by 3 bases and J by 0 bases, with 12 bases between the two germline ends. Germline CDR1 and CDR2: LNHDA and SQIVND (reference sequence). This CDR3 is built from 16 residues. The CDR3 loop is CASSIRLVSSYNEQFF. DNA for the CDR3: TGTGCCAGTAGTATTCGGCTGGTTAGCTCCTACAATGAGCAGTTCTTC.

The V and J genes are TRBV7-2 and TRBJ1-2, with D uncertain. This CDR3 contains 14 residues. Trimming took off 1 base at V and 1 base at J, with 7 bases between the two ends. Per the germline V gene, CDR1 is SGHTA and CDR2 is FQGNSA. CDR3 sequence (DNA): TGTGCCAGCAGCTTAGACGGGATTAACTATGGCTACACCTTC. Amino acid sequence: CASSLDGINYGYTF.

Here the CDR3 DNA reads TGCGCCAGCAGCGCAGGGGCAGGGTTAAAAGAGACCCAGTACTTC. The encoded protein is CASSAGAGLKETQYF. The chain has TRBV5-1 and TRBJ2-5; a weak D match, TRBD1 (6 bases). Germline loops: CDR1 SGHRS, CDR2 YFSETQ. This CDR3 contains 15 residues. V lost 4 bases to trimming and J lost 3 bases, with 16 bases between them.

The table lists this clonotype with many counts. In DNA, the CDR3 is TGTGCCTGGAGTCCTGTTTTCGGAGTAGCTGGGGCCAACGTCCTGACTTTC. Its protein product is CAWSPVFGVAGANVLTF. This chain links TRBV30 with TRBJ2-6; D is uncertain. From germline, CDR1 is GTSNPN and CDR2 SVGIG (reference sequence). The CDR3 has 17 residues. Trimming removed 2 bases at V and 2 bases at J, with 16 bases between.

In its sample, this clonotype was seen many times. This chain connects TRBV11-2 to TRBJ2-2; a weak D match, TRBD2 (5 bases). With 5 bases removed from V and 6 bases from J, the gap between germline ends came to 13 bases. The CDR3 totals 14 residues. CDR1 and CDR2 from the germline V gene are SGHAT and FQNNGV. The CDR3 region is CASSLRVRAGELFF. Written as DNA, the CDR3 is TGTGCCAGCAGCCTCCGTGTGCGGGCCGGGGAGCTGTTTTTT.

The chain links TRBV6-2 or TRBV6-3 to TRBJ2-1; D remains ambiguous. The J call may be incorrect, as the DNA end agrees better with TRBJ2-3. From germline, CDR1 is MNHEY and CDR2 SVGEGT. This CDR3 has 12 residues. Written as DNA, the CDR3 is TGTGCCAGCACTAAGGACGTTGGTACGCAGTATTTT. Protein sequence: CASTKDVGTQYF.

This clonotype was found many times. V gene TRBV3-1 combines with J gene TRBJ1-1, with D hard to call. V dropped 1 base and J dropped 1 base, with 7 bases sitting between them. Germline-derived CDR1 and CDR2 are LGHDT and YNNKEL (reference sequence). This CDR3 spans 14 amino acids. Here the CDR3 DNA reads TGTGCCAGCAGCCAAGGGGTTCCGAACACTGAAGCTTTCTTT. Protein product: CASSQGVPNTEAFF.

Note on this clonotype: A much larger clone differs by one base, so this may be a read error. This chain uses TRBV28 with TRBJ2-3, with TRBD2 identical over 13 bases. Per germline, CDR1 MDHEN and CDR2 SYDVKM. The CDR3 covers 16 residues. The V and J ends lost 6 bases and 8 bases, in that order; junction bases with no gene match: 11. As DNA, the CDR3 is TGTGCCAGCAGCGTAACTAGCGGGAGGGCCGCAGGTACGCAGTATTTT. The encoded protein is CASSVTSGRAAGTQYF.

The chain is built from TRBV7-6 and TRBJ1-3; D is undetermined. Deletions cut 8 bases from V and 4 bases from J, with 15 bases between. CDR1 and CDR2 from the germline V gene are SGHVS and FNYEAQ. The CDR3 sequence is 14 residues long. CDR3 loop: CASGQEQFGNTIYF. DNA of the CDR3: TGTGCCAGCGGGCAGGAGCAATTCGGAAACACCATATATTTT.

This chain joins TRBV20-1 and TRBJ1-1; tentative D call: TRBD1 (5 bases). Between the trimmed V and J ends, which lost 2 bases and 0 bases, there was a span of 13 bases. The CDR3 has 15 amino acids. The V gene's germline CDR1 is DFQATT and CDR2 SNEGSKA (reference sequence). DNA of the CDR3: TGCAGTGCTAGACTCAGGGACGGATTGAACACTGAAGCTTTCTTT. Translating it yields CSARLRDGLNTEAFF.

The CDR3 here is CASSSRTGVREEQFF. In DNA form, the CDR3 reads TGTGCCAGCAGCTCCCGGACAGGGGTACGAGAAGAGCAGTTCTTC. This chain connects TRBV9 to TRBJ2-1; 9 bases align to TRBD1. This CDR3 contains 15 residues. Germline V CDR1 and CDR2: SGDLS, YYNGEE. V shed 4 bases and J 10 bases; nucleotides not matched to a gene: 12.

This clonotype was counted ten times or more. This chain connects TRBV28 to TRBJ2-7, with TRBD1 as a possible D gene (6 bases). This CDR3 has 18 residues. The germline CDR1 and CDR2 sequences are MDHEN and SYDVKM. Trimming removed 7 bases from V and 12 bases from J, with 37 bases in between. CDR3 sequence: CASTPYGERDTELNFRYF. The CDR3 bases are TGTGCCAGCACCCCTTACGGAGAGAGGGACACTGAGCTTAACTTTCGGTACTTC.

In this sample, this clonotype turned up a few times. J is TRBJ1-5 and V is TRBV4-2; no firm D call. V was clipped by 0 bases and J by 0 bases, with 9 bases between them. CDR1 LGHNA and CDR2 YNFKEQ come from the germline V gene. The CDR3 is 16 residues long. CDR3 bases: TGTGCCAGCAGCCAAGAGGGTTCCTATAGCAATCAGCCCCAGCATTTT. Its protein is CASSQEGSYSNQPQHF.

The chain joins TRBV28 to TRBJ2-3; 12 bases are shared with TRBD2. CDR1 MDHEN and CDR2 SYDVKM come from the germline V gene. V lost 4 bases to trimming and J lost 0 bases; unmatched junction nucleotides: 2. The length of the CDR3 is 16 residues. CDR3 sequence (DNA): TGTGCCAGCAGTTCACTAGCGGGGGGTAGCACAGATACGCAGTATTTT. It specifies CASSSLAGGSTDTQYF.

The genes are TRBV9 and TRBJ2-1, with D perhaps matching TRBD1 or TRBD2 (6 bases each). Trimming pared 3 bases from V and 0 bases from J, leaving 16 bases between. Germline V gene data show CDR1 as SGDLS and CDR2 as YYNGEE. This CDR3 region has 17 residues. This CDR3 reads CASSGGGLASSYNEQFF. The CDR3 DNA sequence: TGTGCCAGCAGCGGAGGGGGGTTAGCGAGCTCCTACAATGAGCAGTTCTTC.

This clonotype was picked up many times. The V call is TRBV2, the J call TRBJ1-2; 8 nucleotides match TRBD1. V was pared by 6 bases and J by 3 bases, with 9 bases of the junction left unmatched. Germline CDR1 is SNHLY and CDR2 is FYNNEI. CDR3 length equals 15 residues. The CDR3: CASSEITGGDYGYTF. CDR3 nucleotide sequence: TGTGCCAGCAGCGAAATTACAGGGGGGGACTATGGCTACACCTTC.

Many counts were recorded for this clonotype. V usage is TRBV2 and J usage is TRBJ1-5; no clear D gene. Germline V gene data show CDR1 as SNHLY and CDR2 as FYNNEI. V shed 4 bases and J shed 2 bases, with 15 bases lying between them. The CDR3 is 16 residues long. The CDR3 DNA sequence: TGTGCCAGCAGTGCGCGTCCCCTGGTGGGCAATCAGCCCCAGCATTTT. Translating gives CASSARPLVGNQPQHF. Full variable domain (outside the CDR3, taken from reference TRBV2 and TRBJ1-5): EPEVTQTPSHQVTQMGQEVILRCVPISNHLYFYWYRQILGQKVEFLVSFYNNEISEKSEIFDDQFSVERPDGSNFTLKIRSTKLEDSAMYFCASSARPLVGNQPQHFGDGTRLSIL.

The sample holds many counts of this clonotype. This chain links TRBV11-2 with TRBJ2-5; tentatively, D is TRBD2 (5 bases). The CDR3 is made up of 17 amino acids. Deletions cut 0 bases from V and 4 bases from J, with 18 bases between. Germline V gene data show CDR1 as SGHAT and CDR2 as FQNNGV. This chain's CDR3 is CASSLDLSFGSLETQYF. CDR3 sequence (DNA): TGTGCCAGCAGCTTAGATCTGTCATTTGGGAGTTTAGAGACCCAGTACTTC.

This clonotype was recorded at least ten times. The CDR3 loop reads CASSKGQGAYEQYF. CDR3 coding DNA: TGTGCCAGCAGCAAGGGACAGGGGGCCTACGAGCAGTACTTC. This chain links TRBV7-9 with TRBJ2-7, with 11 bases matching TRBD1. This CDR3 region has 14 residues. The germline V gene encodes CDR1 SEHNR and CDR2 FQNEAQ (reference sequence). The junction had 2 bases not matched to a gene; V was cut back by 5 bases and J by 2 bases.

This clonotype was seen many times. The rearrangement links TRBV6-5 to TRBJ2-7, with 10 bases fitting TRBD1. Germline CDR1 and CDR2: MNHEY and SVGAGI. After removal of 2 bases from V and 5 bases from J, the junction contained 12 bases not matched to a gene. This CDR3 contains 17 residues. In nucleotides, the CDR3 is TGTGCCAGCAGTTACCGGAATCCGGGACAGGGGAAAGACGAGCAGTACTTC. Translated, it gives CASSYRNPGQGKDEQYF.

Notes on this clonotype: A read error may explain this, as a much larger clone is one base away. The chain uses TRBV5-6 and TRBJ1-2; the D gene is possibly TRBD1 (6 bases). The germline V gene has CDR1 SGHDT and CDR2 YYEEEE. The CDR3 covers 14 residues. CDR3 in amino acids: CASSSGWGQDGCTF. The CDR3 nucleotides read TGTGCCAGCAGCTCCGGGTGGGGGCAGGATGGCTGCACCTTC.

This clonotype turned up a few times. This CDR3 is CASSLTLAEPYNEQFF. CDR3 in DNA: TGTGCCAGCAGCCTTACTCTAGCAGAGCCCTACAATGAGCAGTTCTTC. The rearrangement joins TRBV3-1 to TRBJ2-1; D possibly corresponds to TRBD2 (5 bases). Germline CDR1 reads LGHDT; CDR2 reads YNNKEL (reference sequence). This CDR3 has 16 residues. V was cut by 4 bases and J by 2 bases, with 15 bases left in between.

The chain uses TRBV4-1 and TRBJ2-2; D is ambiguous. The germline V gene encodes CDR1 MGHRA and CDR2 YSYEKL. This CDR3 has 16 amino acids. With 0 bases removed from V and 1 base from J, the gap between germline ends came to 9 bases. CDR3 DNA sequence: TGCGCCAGCAGCCAAGATCAAGCAGTGAACACCGGGGAGCTGTTTTTT. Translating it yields CASSQDQAVNTGELFF.

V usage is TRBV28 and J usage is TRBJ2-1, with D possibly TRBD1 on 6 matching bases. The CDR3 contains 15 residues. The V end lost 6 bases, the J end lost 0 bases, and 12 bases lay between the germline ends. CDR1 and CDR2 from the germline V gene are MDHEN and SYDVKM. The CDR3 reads CASRIQGNSYNEQFF. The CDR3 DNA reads TGTGCCAGCAGAATTCAGGGGAACTCCTACAATGAGCAGTTCTTC.

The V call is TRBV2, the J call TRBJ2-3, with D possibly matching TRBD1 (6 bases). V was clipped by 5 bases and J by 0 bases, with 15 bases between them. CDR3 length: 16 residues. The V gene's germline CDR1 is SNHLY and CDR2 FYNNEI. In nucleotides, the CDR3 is TGTGCCAGCAGTTTGTCCGGGACACCTAGCACAGATACGCAGTATTTT. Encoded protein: CASSLSGTPSTDTQYF.